The clone carrying this TCR beta chain was detected only once. The V end lost 8 bases, the J end lost 7 bases, and 14 bases lay between the germline ends. Germline V gene data show CDR1 as SQVTM and CDR2 as ANQGSEA. This CDR3 has 12 residues. How the authors handled the data: Using reference gene primer amplification, nucleated cell counts were estimated. The data were produced by immunoSEQ multiplex PCR, yet TCRdb's version contains in-frame clones alone and is incomplete. Clone size and V and J calls were adopted from that table, with D and trimming inferred from the DNA. The profile shows some 200,000 clones, roughly 87% of them singletons. This record belongs to a study of blood T cell repertoires in COVID-19. Whole-study context: There were acute and convalescent COVID-19 samples, and they came from the United States, Italy and Spain. Sample material is recorded as cDNA or gDNA derived from T cells, B-cell-depleted T cells, or PBMCs.

Sequencing was done on a sample of peripheral blood. This TCR was recovered from a woman aged 18-29 years who had recovered from COVID-19. The rearrangement joins TRBV29-1 to TRBJ2-2, with a tentative D call TRBD2 (5 bases). CDR3 in DNA: TGCAGCCTCTTTACCGCGGGCGGGGAGCTGTTTTTT. This translates into CSLFTAGGELFF.